This is a list of T cell receptor beta chains from one sample in a study of blood T cell repertoires in COVID-19. Assay used: immunoSEQ multiplex PCR; TCRdb lists only in-frame clones, some missing. This table has 200,000 to 300,000 clones, around 84% appearing once. Sequencing used peripheral blood. Receptors originate from a woman between 55 and 75 years old with COVID-19, enrolled during active disease. Both conserved end residues are part of each CDR3. A D gene is named only where the DNA matches it firmly. The listing skips clone size in some rows; elsewhere it reads once, few, many or a size class.

clone_size,j_call,v_call,d_call,cdr3_aa,cdr3_nt
NA,TRBJ2-1,TRBV6-6,NA,CASSPLGYNEQFF,TGTGCCAGCAGCCCTCTCGGCTACAATGAGCAGTTCTTC
NA,TRBJ2-3,TRBV6-2/TRBV6-3,NA,CASSYSVGPITDTQYF,TGTGCCAGCAGTTACTCGGTGGGCCCAATCACAGATACGCAGTATTTT
NA,TRBJ1-1,TRBV30,TRBD1,CAWKVRQGATEAFF,TGTGCGTGGAAAGTGAGGCAGGGGGCGACTGAAGCTTTCTTT
NA,TRBJ1-5,TRBV12-3/TRBV12-4,NA,CASSLTGNQPQHF,TGTGCCAGCAGTTTGACGGGGAATCAGCCCCAGCATTTT
NA,TRBJ1-2,TRBV4-3,NA,CASSRDQGQSYGYTF,TGCGCCAGCAGCCGGGATCAGGGCCAATCTTATGGCTACACCTTC
NA,TRBJ2-7,TRBV2,NA,CASKRDRSYEQYF,TGTGCCAGCAAGCGGGACAGGTCCTACGAGCAGTACTTC
NA,TRBJ2-1,TRBV9,TRBD2,CASSDHSGRDYNEQFF,TGTGCCAGCAGCGACCATAGCGGGAGGGATTACAATGAGCAGTTCTTC
NA,TRBJ1-3,TRBV19,NA,CASSTLGQRVGHTIYF,TGTGCCAGTAGTACTCTCGGACAGCGCGTCGGGCACACCATATATTTT
NA,TRBJ1-1,TRBV7-9,NA,CASSFTQGYTEAFF,TGTGCCAGCAGCTTTACTCAGGGTTACACTGAAGCTTTCTTT
NA,TRBJ2-7,TRBV7-9,NA,CASSPFYEQYF,TGTGCCAGCAGCCCCTTCTACGAGCAGTACTTC
NA,TRBJ2-4,TRBV5-4,NA,CASSPHRSLAKNIQYF,TGTGCCAGCAGCCCGCATCGTAGCTTAGCCAAAAACATTCAGTACTTC
NA,TRBJ2-7,TRBV6-2/TRBV6-3,NA,CASSLLRTAAVEQYF,TGTGCCAGCAGTCTACTACGGACAGCGGCCGTGGAGCAGTACTTC
NA,TRBJ2-7,TRBV28,NA,CASERSGARREQYF,TGTGCCAGCGAACGCAGTGGGGCGCGCAGAGAGCAGTACTTC
once,TRBJ1-2,TRBV19,NA,CASSISPRREYYGYTF,TGTGCCAGTAGTATATCGCCACGCAGGGAATACTATGGCTACACCTTC
NA,TRBJ2-1,TRBV28,TRBD2,CASSSRGAGTPYNEQFF,TGTGCCAGCAGTTCACGAGGAGCGGGAACCCCCTACAATGAGCAGTTCTTC
NA,TRBJ1-1,TRBV9,NA,CASSERQGDTEAFF,TGTGCCAGCAGCGAGAGACAAGGGGACACTGAAGCTTTCTTT
NA,TRBJ1-5,TRBV10-3,NA,CAIRGDNQPQHF,TGTGCCATCAGGGGAGACAATCAGCCCCAGCATTTT
NA,TRBJ2-7,TRBV2,TRBD2,CASRPPGGAYEQYF,TGTGCCAGCAGGCCCCCGGGGGGAGCCTACGAGCAGTACTTC
NA,TRBJ1-2,TRBV7-2,NA,CASSSPGEGGYTF,TGTGCCAGCAGCTCCCCCGGGGAGGGTGGCTACACCTTC
NA,TRBJ2-2,TRBV11-2,TRBD2,CASSLVGGPTGELFF,TGTGCCAGCAGCTTAGTGGGAGGGCCCACCGGGGAGCTGTTTTTT
NA,TRBJ1-4,TRBV7-8,TRBD1,CASSLGQGTASSEKLFF,TGTGCCAGCAGCTTAGGACAGGGGACGGCCTCTAGTGAAAAACTGTTTTTT
few,TRBJ2-5,TRBV3-1/TRBV3-2,NA,CASTGRVGGETQYF,TGTGCCAGCACGGGCAGGGTCGGAGGGGAGACCCAGTACTTC
NA,TRBJ2-7,TRBV18,NA,CASSAGPGYEQYF,TGTGCCAGCTCTGCAGGTCCGGGGTACGAGCAGTACTTC
NA,TRBJ2-7,TRBV13,TRBD2,CASSLGGGGSSYEQYF,TGTGCCAGCAGCTTAGGCGGGGGGGGAAGCTCCTACGAGCAGTACTTC
NA,TRBJ1-3,TRBV5-1,TRBD1,CASSGDRQGSGNTIYF,TGCGCCAGCAGTGGGGACAGACAGGGGTCCGGGAACACCATATATTTT
NA,TRBJ1-1,TRBV27,NA,CASKQGDYTEAFF,TGTGCCAGTAAACAGGGTGACTACACTGAAGCTTTCTTT
NA,TRBJ2-3,TRBV30,TRBD2,CAWSVRGRLTDTQYF,TGTGCCTGGAGTGTGCGCGGGAGACTCACAGATACGCAGTATTTT
once,TRBJ1-1,TRBV21-1,NA,CASSSWGQRDTEAFF,TGTGCCAGCAGCAGTTGGGGACAGAGGGACACTGAAGCTTTCTTT
NA,TRBJ1-4,TRBV15,TRBD1,CATSRDGTGREKLFF,TGTGCCACCAGCAGAGATGGGACAGGGAGAGAAAAACTGTTTTTT
NA,TRBJ2-7,TRBV4-2,TRBD2,CASSLTRWTSGYEQYF,TGTGCCAGCAGCCTTACTCGGTGGACTAGCGGGTACGAGCAGTACTTC
NA,TRBJ2-7,TRBV7-2,NA,CASSLVRYDYEQYF,TGTGCCAGCAGCTTAGTACGGTATGACTACGAGCAGTACTTC
once,TRBJ2-3,TRBV30,TRBD2,CAWAKASGSVTDTQYF,TGTGCCTGGGCCAAGGCCAGCGGGAGCGTCACAGATACGCAGTATTTT
NA,TRBJ1-2,TRBV3-1/TRBV3-2,TRBD1,CASGRQGLAYGYTF,TGTGCCAGCGGCCGACAGGGGCTCGCCTATGGCTACACCTTC
NA,TRBJ2-7,TRBV11-2,NA,CASSPRRGGLRAYEQYF,TGTGCCAGCAGCCCCAGGAGGGGGGGACTCCGGGCCTACGAGCAGTACTTC
few,TRBJ1-1,TRBV28,NA,CASRSNSFQAFF,TGTGCCAGCAGGTCAAACAGCTTTCAAGCTTTCTTT
NA,TRBJ1-6,TRBV28,NA,CASSPRESPNSPLHF,TGTGCCAGCAGTCCCCGAGAGAGTCCAAATTCACCCCTCCACTTT
once,TRBJ1-6,TRBV28,TRBD1,CASSPRQGRRSPLHF,TGTGCCAGCAGTCCTCGACAGGGGAGAAGGTCACCCCTCCACTTT
NA,TRBJ1-1,TRBV19,NA,CASSPSSTYHANTEAFF,TGTGCCAGTAGTCCGTCCTCCACATACCACGCGAACACTGAAGCTTTCTTT
NA,TRBJ1-4,TRBV5-1,NA,CASSLVWGRVEKLFF,TGCGCCAGCAGCTTGGTCTGGGGGCGAGTCGAAAAACTGTTTTTT
few,TRBJ2-7,TRBV2,TRBD1,CASSAQGISYEQYF,TGTGCCAGCAGTGCACAGGGGATTTCCTACGAGCAGTACTTC
NA,TRBJ2-1,TRBV7-2,TRBD2,CASTLSGGYNEQFF,TGTGCCAGCACGCTCAGCGGGGGATACAATGAGCAGTTCTTC
NA,TRBJ1-1,TRBV15,NA,CATSGRQGLAEAFF,TGTGCCACCAGCGGGCGGCAGGGGTTGGCTGAAGCTTTCTTT
NA,TRBJ2-1,TRBV3-1/TRBV3-2,NA,CASSQEGRAAFF,TGTGCCAGCAGCCAAGAGGGCCGAGCCGCGTTCTTC
once,TRBJ1-1,TRBV3-1/TRBV3-2,NA,CASSQSSARAFF,TGTGCCAGCAGCCAATCGTCAGCGCGGGCTTTCTTT
NA,TRBJ2-7,TRBV28,NA,CASSLTDRFGYEQYF,TGTGCCAGCAGTTTAACTGACAGGTTCGGCTACGAGCAGTACTTC
NA,TRBJ1-1,TRBV19,NA,CASSRAGPTEAFF,TGTGCCAGTAGTCGCGCGGGGCCAACTGAAGCTTTCTTT
NA,TRBJ2-4,TRBV28,TRBD2,CASIPSGENIQYF,TGTGCCAGCATACCTAGCGGTGAGAACATTCAGTACTTC
NA,TRBJ1-6,TRBV9,NA,CASSPRGAPVSPLHF,TGTGCCAGCAGCCCCCGGGGGGCCCCGGTCTCACCCCTCCACTTT
few,TRBJ1-5,TRBV7-6,NA,CASSLAPAGPQHF,TGTGCCAGCAGCTTAGCTCCAGCGGGGCCCCAGCATTTT
NA,TRBJ2-3,TRBV11-3,TRBD2,CASSSRGSGGWGPDTQYF,TGTGCCAGCAGCTCCCGGGGTAGCGGGGGATGGGGGCCAGATACGCAGTATTTT
once,TRBJ2-1,TRBV7-9,TRBD1,CASSLGTGNNEQFF,TGTGCCAGCAGCTTAGGGACAGGGAACAATGAGCAGTTCTTC
NA,TRBJ1-3,TRBV5-1,NA,CASSQALVSGGNTIYF,TGCGCCAGCAGCCAAGCTCTTGTTAGTGGTGGAAACACCATATATTTT
NA,TRBJ2-2,TRBV11-2,NA,CASSLGTLVNTGELFF,TGTGCCAGCAGCTTAGGAACCCTAGTGAACACCGGGGAGCTGTTTTTT